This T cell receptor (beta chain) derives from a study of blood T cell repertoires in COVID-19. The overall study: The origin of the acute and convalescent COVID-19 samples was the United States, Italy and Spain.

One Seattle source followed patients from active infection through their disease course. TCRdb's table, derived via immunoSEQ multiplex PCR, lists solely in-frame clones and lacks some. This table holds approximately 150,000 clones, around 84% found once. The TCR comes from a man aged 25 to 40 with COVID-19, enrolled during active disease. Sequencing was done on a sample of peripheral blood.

The CDR3 region has the DNA TGTGCCAGCAGTGAGGACAGGTTTAATTCACCCCTCCACTTT. Translating gives CASSEDRFNSPLHF. J is TRBJ1-6 and V is TRBV25-1; TRBD1 agrees at 7 bases. Germline V gene sequence: CDR1 MGHDK, CDR2 SYGVNS. Trimming cost V 3 bases and J 6 bases; bases outside gene matches: 2. This CDR3 spans 14 amino acids. Drawing the rest from reference TRBV25-1 and TRBJ1-6, the complete variable domain is EADIYQTPRYLVIGTGKKITLECSQTMGHDKMYWYQQDPGMELHLIHYSYGVNSTEKGDLSSESTVSRIRTEHFPLTLESARPSHTSQYLCASSEDRFNSPLHFGNGTRLTVT.